Only a few counts were recorded for the clone carrying this T cell receptor beta chain. No antigen is known for it. TCRdb re-called the reads through MiXCR, storing one row per CDR3 protein. The sample has 900,000 to 950,000 distinct CDR3 sequences, approximately 33% seen once; the top ten hold around an eighth. The data belong to a study of T cell repertoires in cytomegalovirus infection. Overall study: Selected CMV epitopes included recently identified HLA-C-restricted ones as well as well-studied HLA-B-restricted ones. It was the public TCR beta signatures that indicated both CMV infection and matching HLA type. Points from the study as a whole: Cumulative public TCR beta family frequency identified carriers of CMV plus the relevant HLA. Ex vivo, HLA-C-restricted CMV-specific TCR beta clonotypes prevailed over the rest of the response.

CDR1 is LNHDA and CDR2 is SQIVND in the germline V gene (reference sequence). The V end lost 7 bases, the J end lost 6 bases, and 15 bases lay between the germline ends. The CDR3 is 13 residues long. The rearrangement joins TRBV19 to TRBJ1-1; maybe TRBD1 (6 bases). Here the sequenced sample was cultured CD8+ T cells from PBMCs, taken from culture after CMV antigen stimulation. The TCR sequence derives from a human donor in good health (CMV status not recorded). Some clones in this sample may be carry-over from other donors' samples. CDR3 DNA: TGTGCCAGTATCTACCTCGGGGGCGCTGAAGCTTTCTTT. This translates into CASIYLGGAEAFF. The full variable domain, its missing parts supplied by reference TRBV19 and TRBJ1-1, is DGGITQSPKYLFRKEGQNVTLSCEQNLNHDAMYWYRQDPGQGLRLIYYSQIVNDFQKGDIAEGYSVSREKKESFPLTVTSAQKNPTAFYLCASIYLGGAEAFFGQGTRLTVV.